The table lists the clone carrying this T cell receptor (beta chain) with a few counts. The data were taken from a study of T-cell memory formation after mild COVID-19. In TCRdb, the 5' RACE reads were re-called with MiXCR into one record per CDR3 protein. The sample has 55,000 to 75,000 distinct CDR3 sequences; about a quarter are singletons. J gave up 5 bases and V 4 bases, and 5 bases lay outside the gene matches. Looked up from germline, CDR1 is SGHRS and CDR2 is YFSETQ. The CDR3 totals 13 residues. The chain has TRBV5-1 and TRBJ2-5, with TRBD1 matching 7 bases. The source of this sequence is a man between 18 and 29 years old who had mild COVID-19 (a few samples of this study predate the infection). Cell type and time point are not known. The specimen sequenced was PBMCs or a T cell subset sorted from them (not recorded which). The CDR3 nucleotides read TGCGCCAGCAGCCGGGACAGCGGCGAGACCCAGTACTTC. This encodes CASSRDSGETQYF.